Listed below are T cell receptor beta chains from one sample, sequenced in a study of CD4 T cells in relation to SARS-CoV-2 and coronaviruses. The assay was immunoSEQ multiplex PCR, and TCRdb's table has in-frame clones only and misses some. There are some 69,000 clones in the sample; about 95% occur only once, and 0.12% to 0.15% lies in the top ten. The specimen was naive CD4+ T cells from PBMCs. These receptor sequences come from a human donor in good health. Each CDR3 is given with its conserved first and last residue. D genes are given only for firm matches. For some rows the clone size is stated as once, few or many, or as a class when expanded; others skip it.

j_gene	v_gene	abundance	d_gene	len	CDR3aa	CDR3nt
TRBJ2-2	TRBV11-2	few	TRBD1	14	CASSFLQGTGELFF	TGTGCCAGCAGCTTCCTACAGGGGACCGGGGAGCTGTTTTTT
TRBJ2-1	TRBV5-1	-	-	15	CASSFEGSSYNEQFF	TGCGCCAGCAGCTTTGAGGGAAGCTCCTACAATGAGCAGTTCTTC
TRBJ2-5	TRBV29-1	-	-	13	CSVEVRIRETQYF	TGCAGCGTTGAAGTAAGAATCAGGGAGACCCAGTACTTC
TRBJ2-3	TRBV10-3	-	-	12	CASSSSTDTQYF	TGTGCCAGCTCATCTAGCACAGATACGCAGTATTTT
TRBJ2-7	TRBV15	few	-	12	CATSRDHYEQYF	TGTGCCACCAGCAGAGACCATTACGAGCAGTACTTC
TRBJ1-2	TRBV27	-	TRBD1	16	CASSPPGGQGRAGYTF	TGTGCCAGCAGTCCCCCAGGAGGACAGGGAAGGGCTGGCTACACCTTC
TRBJ1-2	TRBV5-1	-	-	15	CASSLDGMLDYGYTF	TGCGCCAGCAGCTTGGACGGGATGCTGGACTATGGCTACACCTTC
TRBJ1-1	TRBV14	-	-	14	CASSQVRAYTEAFF	TGTGCCAGCAGCCAAGTAAGGGCTTACACTGAAGCTTTCTTT
TRBJ2-2	TRBV29-1	-	TRBD1	14	CSVGTGTNTGELFF	TGCAGCGTCGGGACAGGGACGAACACCGGGGAGCTGTTTTTT
TRBJ2-7	TRBV28	-	-	11	CASRQIHEQYF	TGTGCCAGCAGGCAGATCCACGAGCAGTACTTC
TRBJ2-5	TRBV6-6	once	-	12	CASRDPTETQYF	TGTGCCAGCAGGGACCCTACGGAGACCCAGTACTTC
TRBJ2-7	TRBV6-6	once	TRBD2	15	CASSAGTSGEYEQYF	TGTGCCAGCAGCGCCGGGACTAGCGGGGAATACGAGCAGTACTTC
TRBJ2-5	TRBV12-3/TRBV12-4	-	TRBD1	11	CASRTGETQYF	TGTGCCAGCCGGACAGGAGAGACCCAGTACTTC
TRBJ2-6	TRBV18	-	TRBD2	17	CASSPVSAAGGYNVLTF	TGTGCCAGCTCACCAGTTTCAGCAGCGGGGGGGTACAACGTCCTGACTTTC
TRBJ2-3	TRBV7-2	-	-	12	CASSLSGDTQYF	TGTGCCAGCAGCTTATCGGGCGATACGCAGTATTTT
TRBJ1-2	TRBV18	-	-	15	CASSPSLATESHYTF	TGTGCCAGCTCACCCTCCCTGGCAACCGAATCACACTACACCTTC
TRBJ1-6	TRBV7-8	-	-	16	CASSPGGSSYNSPLHF	TGTGCCAGCAGCCCCGGGGGAAGCTCCTATAATTCACCCCTCCACTTT
TRBJ2-3	TRBV7-8	-	-	12	CASSLALDTQYF	TGTGCCAGCAGCTTAGCGCTAGATACGCAGTATTTT
TRBJ2-5	TRBV30	-	TRBD2	15	CAWSLGTSVQETQYF	TGTGCCTGGAGTCTGGGGACTAGCGTCCAAGAGACCCAGTACTTC
TRBJ1-4	TRBV4-1	-	-	15	CASSYQNRAGEKLFF	TGCGCCAGCAGCTACCAGAACAGGGCGGGTGAAAAACTGTTTTTT
TRBJ2-6	TRBV19	-	-	15	CASTMGALWANVLTF	TGTGCCAGTACCATGGGAGCTCTCTGGGCCAACGTCCTGACTTTC
TRBJ1-2	TRBV4-2	-	-	15	CASSQDLNPHYGYTF	TGTGCCAGCAGCCAAGATCTGAACCCACACTATGGCTACACCTTC
TRBJ2-5	TRBV5-6	-	TRBD2	15	CASSGTGLAEETQYF	TGTGCCAGCAGCGGGACGGGACTAGCGGAAGAGACCCAGTACTTC
TRBJ1-5	TRBV18	-	-	16	CASSVSGGMVNQPQHF	TGTGCCAGCTCCGTTTCGGGAGGCATGGTAAATCAGCCCCAGCATTTT
TRBJ2-3	TRBV2	-	-	13	CASSEGGSDTQYF	TGTGCCAGCAGTGAAGGGGGGTCAGATACGCAGTATTTT
TRBJ2-1	TRBV6-5	-	TRBD2	15	CASSRLAGGYNEQFF	TGTGCCAGCAGTCGCCTAGCGGGAGGGTACAATGAGCAGTTCTTC
TRBJ2-7	TRBV18	-	TRBD1	14	CASSRGQDSYEQYF	TGTGCCAGCTCAAGGGGACAGGACTCCTACGAGCAGTACTTC
TRBJ2-5	TRBV14	-	TRBD1	16	CASSPGTGDWRETQYF	TGTGCCAGCAGCCCCGGGACAGGGGATTGGAGAGAGACCCAGTACTTC
TRBJ2-7	TRBV3-1/TRBV3-2	-	-	12	CASSERYYEQYF	TGTGCCAGCAGCGAAAGATACTACGAGCAGTACTTC
TRBJ1-1	TRBV19	-	-	15	CASKVGRVRDTEAFF	TGTGCCAGTAAAGTCGGGAGGGTTCGGGACACTGAAGCTTTCTTT
TRBJ2-7	TRBV12-3/TRBV12-4	-	TRBD1	13	CASTFDRVYEQYF	TGTGCCAGCACCTTCGACAGGGTTTACGAGCAGTACTTC
TRBJ2-1	TRBV7-3	-	TRBD2	21	CASSLTGTLWLAGGTSNEQFF	TGTGCCAGCAGCTTAACGGGAACCCTCTGGCTAGCGGGAGGGACCTCTAATGAGCAGTTCTTC
TRBJ2-2	TRBV9	-	TRBD2	15	CASSGSSGATGELFF	TGTGCCAGCAGCGGTTCTAGCGGGGCCACCGGGGAGCTGTTTTTT
TRBJ2-3	TRBV30	-	TRBD1	12	CAGNRGLDTQYF	TGTGCCGGGAACAGGGGCCTGGATACGCAGTATTTT